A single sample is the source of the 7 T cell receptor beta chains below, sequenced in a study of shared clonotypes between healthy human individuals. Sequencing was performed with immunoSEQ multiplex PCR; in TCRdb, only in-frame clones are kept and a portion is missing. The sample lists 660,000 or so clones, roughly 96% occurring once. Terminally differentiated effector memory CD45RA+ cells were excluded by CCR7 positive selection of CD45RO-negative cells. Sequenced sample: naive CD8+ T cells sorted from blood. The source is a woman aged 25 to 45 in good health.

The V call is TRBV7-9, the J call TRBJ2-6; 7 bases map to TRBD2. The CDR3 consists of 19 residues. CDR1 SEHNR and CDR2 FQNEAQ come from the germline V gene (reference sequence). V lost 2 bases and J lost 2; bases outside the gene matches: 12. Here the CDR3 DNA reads TGTGCCAGCAGCTTACCCCCCGGACTAGTTCGAGCTGGGGCCAACGTCCTGACTTTC. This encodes CASSLPPGLVRAGANVLTF.

The DNA of the CDR3 is TGTGCCAGCAGCTTAGATGGGATAGCGGGAGGATATACGCAGTATTTT. Translating it yields CASSLDGIAGGYTQYF. The V call is TRBV11-2, the J call TRBJ2-3; 10 nucleotides line up with TRBD2. Germline CDR1 SGHAT, CDR2 FQNNGV. This CDR3 comprises 16 residues. Germline trimming cut 0 bases from V and 7 bases from J; bases unmatched to any gene: 7.

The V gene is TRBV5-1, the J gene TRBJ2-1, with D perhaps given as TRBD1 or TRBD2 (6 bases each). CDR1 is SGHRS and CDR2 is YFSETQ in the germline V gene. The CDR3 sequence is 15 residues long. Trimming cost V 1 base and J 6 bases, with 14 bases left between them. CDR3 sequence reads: CASSLTIGGPNEQFF. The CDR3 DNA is TGCGCCAGCAGCTTGACCATTGGGGGGCCCAATGAGCAGTTCTTC. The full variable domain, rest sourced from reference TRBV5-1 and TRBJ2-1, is KAGVTQTPRYLIKTRGQQVTLSCSPISGHRSVSWYQQTPGQGLQFLFEYFSETQRNKGNFPGRFSGRQFSNSRSEMNVSTLELGDSALYLCASSLTIGGPNEQFFGPGTRLTVL.

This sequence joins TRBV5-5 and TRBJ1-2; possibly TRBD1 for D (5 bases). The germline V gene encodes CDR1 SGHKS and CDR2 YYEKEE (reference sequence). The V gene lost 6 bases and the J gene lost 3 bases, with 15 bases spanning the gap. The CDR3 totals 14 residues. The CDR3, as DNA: TGTGCCAGCATTCAGATCGGGGGGGACTATGGCTACACCTTC. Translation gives CASIQIGGDYGYTF.

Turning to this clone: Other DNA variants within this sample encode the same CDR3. This CDR3 reads CASSLGVNTEAFF. The CDR3 region has the DNA TGTGCCAGCAGCTTGGGGGTGAACACTGAAGCTTTCTTT. V and J are TRBV5-5 and TRBJ1-1; no definite D call. Trimming stripped 0 bases from V and 0 bases from J, with 3 bases between. The germline gives CDR1 SGHKS, CDR2 YYEKEE (reference sequence). The CDR3 is 13 residues long.

CDR3: CASSAGTQPNGYTF. DNA for the CDR3: TGTGCCAGCAGCGCCGGGACCCAGCCGAATGGCTACACCTTC. The chain carries TRBV5-4 and TRBJ1-2; maybe TRBD1 (5 bases). The CDR3 has 14 residues. Germline CDR1 reads SGHNT; CDR2 reads YYREEE (reference sequence). V lost 4 bases and J lost 6, with 16 bases in between. The variable domain in full, with the rest retrieved from reference TRBV5-4 and TRBJ1-2, is ETGVTQSPTHLIKTRGQQVTLRCSSQSGHNTVSWYQQALGQGPQFIFQYYREEENGRGNFPPRFSGLQFPNYSSELNVNALELDDSALYLCASSAGTQPNGYTFGSGTRLTVV.

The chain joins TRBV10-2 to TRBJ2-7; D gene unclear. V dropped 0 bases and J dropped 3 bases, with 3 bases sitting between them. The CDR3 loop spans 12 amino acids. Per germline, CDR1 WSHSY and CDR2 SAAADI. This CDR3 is CASSESFYEQYF. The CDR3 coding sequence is TGCGCCAGCAGTGAGTCCTTCTACGAGCAGTACTTC.